The present T cell receptor beta chain was sequenced within a study of control samples from healthy donors and cancer patients. Assay: immunoSEQ multiplex PCR; the TCRdb copy retains only in-frame clones and omits some. The table has 170,000 or so clones, about 91% seen once. CDR3 length: 14 residues. V gave up 1 base and J gave up 6 bases; unmatched junction bases: 5. Germline V lookup: CDR1 MGHRA, CDR2 YSYEKL. The sample taken for sequencing was blood. The TCR comes from a middle-aged woman in good health. The rearrangement links TRBV4-1 to TRBJ2-7; TRBD2 matches at 8 bases. In DNA, the CDR3 is TGCGCCAGCAGCCAAGGTGGACTAGCAGGCGAGCAGTACTTC. It encodes CASSQGGLAGEQYF.